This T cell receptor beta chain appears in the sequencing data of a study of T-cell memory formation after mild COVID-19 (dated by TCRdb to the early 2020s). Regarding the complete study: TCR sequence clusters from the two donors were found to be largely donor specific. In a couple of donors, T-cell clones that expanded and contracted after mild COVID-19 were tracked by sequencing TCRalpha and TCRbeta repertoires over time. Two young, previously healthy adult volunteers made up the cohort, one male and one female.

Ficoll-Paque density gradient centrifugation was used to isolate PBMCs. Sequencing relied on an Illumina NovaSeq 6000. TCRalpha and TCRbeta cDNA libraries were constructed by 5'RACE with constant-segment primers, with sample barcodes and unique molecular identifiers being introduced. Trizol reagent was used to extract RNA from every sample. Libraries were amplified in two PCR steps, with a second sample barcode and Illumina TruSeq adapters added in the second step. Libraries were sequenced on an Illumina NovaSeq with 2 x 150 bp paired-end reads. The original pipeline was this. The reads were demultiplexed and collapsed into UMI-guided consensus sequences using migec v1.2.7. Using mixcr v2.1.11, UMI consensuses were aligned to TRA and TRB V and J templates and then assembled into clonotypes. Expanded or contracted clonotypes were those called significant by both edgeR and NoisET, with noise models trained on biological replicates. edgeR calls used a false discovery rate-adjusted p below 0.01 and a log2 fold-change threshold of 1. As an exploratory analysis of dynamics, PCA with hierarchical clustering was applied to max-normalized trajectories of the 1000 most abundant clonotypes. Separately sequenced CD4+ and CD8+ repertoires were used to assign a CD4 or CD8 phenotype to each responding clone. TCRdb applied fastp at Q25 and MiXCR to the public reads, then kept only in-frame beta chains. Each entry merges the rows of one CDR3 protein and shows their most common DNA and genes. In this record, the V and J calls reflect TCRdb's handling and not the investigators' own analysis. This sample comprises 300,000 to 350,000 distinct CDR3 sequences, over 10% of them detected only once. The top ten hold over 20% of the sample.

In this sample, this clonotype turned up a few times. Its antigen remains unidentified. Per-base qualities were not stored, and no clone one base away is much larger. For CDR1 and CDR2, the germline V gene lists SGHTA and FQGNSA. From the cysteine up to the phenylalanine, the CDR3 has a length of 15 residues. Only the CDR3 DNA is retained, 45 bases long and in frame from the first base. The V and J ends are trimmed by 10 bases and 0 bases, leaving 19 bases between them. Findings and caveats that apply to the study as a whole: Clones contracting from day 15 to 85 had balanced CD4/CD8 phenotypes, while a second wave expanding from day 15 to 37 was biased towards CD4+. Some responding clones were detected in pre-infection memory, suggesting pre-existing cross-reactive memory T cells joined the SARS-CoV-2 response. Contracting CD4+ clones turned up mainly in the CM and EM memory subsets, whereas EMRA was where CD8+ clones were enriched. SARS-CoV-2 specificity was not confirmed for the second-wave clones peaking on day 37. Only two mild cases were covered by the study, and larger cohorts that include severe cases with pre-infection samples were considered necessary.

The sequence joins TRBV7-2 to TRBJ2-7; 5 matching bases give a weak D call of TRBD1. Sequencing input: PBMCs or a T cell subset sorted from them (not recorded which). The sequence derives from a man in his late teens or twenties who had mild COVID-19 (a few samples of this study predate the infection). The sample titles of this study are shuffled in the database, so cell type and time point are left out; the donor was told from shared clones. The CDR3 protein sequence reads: CATRRERQSSYEQYF. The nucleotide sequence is TGTGCCACCAGGCGTGAGCGACAGAGCTCCTACGAGCAGTACTTC.